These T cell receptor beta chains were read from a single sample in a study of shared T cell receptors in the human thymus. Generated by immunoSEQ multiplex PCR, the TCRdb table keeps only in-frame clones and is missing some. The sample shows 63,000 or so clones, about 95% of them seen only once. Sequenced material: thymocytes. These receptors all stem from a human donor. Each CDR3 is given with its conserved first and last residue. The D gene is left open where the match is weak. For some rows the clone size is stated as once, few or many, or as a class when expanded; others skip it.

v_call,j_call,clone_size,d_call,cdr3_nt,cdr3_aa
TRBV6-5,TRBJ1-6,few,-,TGTGCCAGCAGTCACCGGGACGGGGGTTCACCCCTCCACTTT,CASSHRDGGSPLHF
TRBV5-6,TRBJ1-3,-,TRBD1,TGTGCCAGCAGCTGGGGACAGAGCCACCCCATATATTTT,CASSWGQSHPIYF
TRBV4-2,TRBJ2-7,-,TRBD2,TGTGCCAGCAGCCCAGGGACTAGCGGGGACTACGAGCAGTACTTC,CASSPGTSGDYEQYF
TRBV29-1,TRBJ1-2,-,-,TGCAGCGTTATAGGGGACTATGGCTACACCTTC,CSVIGDYGYTF
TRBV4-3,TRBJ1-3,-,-,TGCGCCAGCAGCCAAGAAACGGGGCGCAAATCTGGAAACACCATATATTTT,CASSQETGRKSGNTIYF
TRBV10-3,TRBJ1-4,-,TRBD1,TGTGCCATCAGTGAGTCTCAGGGACAGGGGGCAACTAATGAAAAACTGTTTTTT,CAISESQGQGATNEKLFF
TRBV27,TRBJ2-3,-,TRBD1,TGTGCCAGCAGACCGGGACAGGGGATACCCACAGATACGCAGTATTTT,CASRPGQGIPTDTQYF
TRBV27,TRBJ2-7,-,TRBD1,TGTGTGTCGGAAGGGACAGGGGGTGCCCTTTCCTACGAGCAGTACTTC,CVSEGTGGALSYEQYF
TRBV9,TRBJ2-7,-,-,TGTGCCAGCAGCGTATCCGATCCGCGGACTACTAGCTCCTACGAGCAGTACTTC,CASSVSDPRTTSSYEQYF
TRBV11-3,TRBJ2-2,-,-,TGTGCCAGCAGCTTTACAGGGCCGAGCACCGGGGAGCTGTTTTTT,CASSFTGPSTGELFF
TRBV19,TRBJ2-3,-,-,TGTGCCAGTAGTATAGGCGGTTATTTGGGCACAGATACGCAGTATTTT,CASSIGGYLGTDTQYF
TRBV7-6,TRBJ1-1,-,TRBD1,TGTGCCAGCAGCTCAGCTAATGCTGACAGGGCCAACACTGAAGCTTTCTTT,CASSSANADRANTEAFF
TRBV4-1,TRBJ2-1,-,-,TGCGCCAGCAGCCAAGGACCTCCTAATGAGACCAGATTAGGTCACAATGAGCAGTTCTTC,CASSQGPPNETRLGHNEQFF
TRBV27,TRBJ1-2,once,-,TGTGCCGGGGATGGGGGGGGCCGAGGTGGCTACACCTTC,CAGDGGGRGGYTF
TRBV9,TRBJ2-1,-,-,TGTGCCAGCAGCGTAGGGAAGTACTCCTACAATGAGCAGTTCTTC,CASSVGKYSYNEQFF
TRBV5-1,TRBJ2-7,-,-,TGCGCCAGCAGCTTGGGGGACCCTTACGAGCAGTACTTC,CASSLGDPYEQYF
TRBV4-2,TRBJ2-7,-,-,TGTGCCAGCAGCCAAGACGATGGCGACACGGCCACCTCCTACGAGCAGTACTTC,CASSQDDGDTATSYEQYF
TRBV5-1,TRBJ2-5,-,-,TGCGCCAGCAGCTCTCCTCCTGACGGAATCCAAGAGACCCAGTACTTC,CASSSPPDGIQETQYF
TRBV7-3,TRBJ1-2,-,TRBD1,TGTGCCAGCAGCCACGGACAGGGAATTCCCTATGGCTACACCTTC,CASSHGQGIPYGYTF
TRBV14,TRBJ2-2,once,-,TGTGCCAGCAGCCAACTCACAGGGACCGGGGAGCTGTTTTTT,CASSQLTGTGELFF
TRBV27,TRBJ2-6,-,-,TGTGCCAGCAGAACTACTGACAGGCAAACCTCTGGGGCCAACGTCCTGACTTTC,CASRTTDRQTSGANVLTF
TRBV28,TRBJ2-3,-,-,TGTGCCAGCAGTTTAGCGGGGGCCCACACAGATACGCAGTATTTT,CASSLAGAHTDTQYF
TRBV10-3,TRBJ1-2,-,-,TGTGCCATCAGTGAGTCCGGGACGGACTATGGCTACACCTTC,CAISESGTDYGYTF
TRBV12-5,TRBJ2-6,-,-,TGTGCTAGTGGTGAGAGCTCTGCAGGACAAAGTCGGGCCAACGTCCTGACTTTC,CASGESSAGQSRANVLTF
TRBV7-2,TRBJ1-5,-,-,TGTGCCAGCAGCCCAGAGACCAACAGAAACCTTAGCAATCAGCCCCAGCATTTT,CASSPETNRNLSNQPQHF
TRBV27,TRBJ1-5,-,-,TGTGCCAGCAGCCTGAAAGGGGGTAGACGGGGTGGTTTTCAGCCCCAGCATTTT,CASSLKGGRRGGFQPQHF
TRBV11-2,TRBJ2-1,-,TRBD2,TGTGCCAGCAGCTTAGTGGTGGGGGGGAATGAGCAGTTCTTC,CASSLVVGGNEQFF
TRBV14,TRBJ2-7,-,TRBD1,TGTGCCAGCAGCCCTGACAGGGGTTCCTACGAGCAGTACTTC,CASSPDRGSYEQYF
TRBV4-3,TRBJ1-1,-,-,TGCGCCAGCAGCCCGGCCTCCCCAGTGAACACTGAAGCTTTCTTT,CASSPASPVNTEAFF
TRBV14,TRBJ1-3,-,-,TGTGCCAGCAGCCAGGAGCGATCTGGAAACACCATATATTTT,CASSQERSGNTIYF
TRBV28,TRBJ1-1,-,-,TGTGCCAGCAGTTTCCCTTTGTGGAACACTGAAGCTTTCTTT,CASSFPLWNTEAFF
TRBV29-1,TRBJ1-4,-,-,TGCAGCGTGGGGGAAATAATTGGGGAAAAACTGTTTTTT,CSVGEIIGEKLFF
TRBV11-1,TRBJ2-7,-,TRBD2,TGTGCCAGCAGCCCACAGGAAGCGGGGGTTCCCCTCTACGAGCAGTACTTC,CASSPQEAGVPLYEQYF
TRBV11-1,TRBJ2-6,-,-,TGTGCCAGCAGCTTAGCGGAAGGGGGGAAGTCTGGGGCCAACGTCCTGACTTTC,CASSLAEGGKSGANVLTF
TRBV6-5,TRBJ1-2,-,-,TGTGCCAGCAGTTACTGGCCCCCACAGGACTATGGCTACACCTTC,CASSYWPPQDYGYTF
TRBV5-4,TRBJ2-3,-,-,TGTGCCACCCTACCCCGGGGCGCAATGCGTACAGATACGCAGTATTTT,CATLPRGAMRTDTQYF
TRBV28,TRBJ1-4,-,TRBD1,TGTGCCAGCAGTCGCAGGGGGCGCATGGTTGAAAAACTGTTTTTT,CASSRRGRMVEKLFF
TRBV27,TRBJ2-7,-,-,TGTGCCAGCTCAACGAAGGGCTCCTACGAGCAGTACTTC,CASSTKGSYEQYF
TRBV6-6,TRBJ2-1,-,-,TGTGCCACTAGCGCGGCGCCGAGGGCCTACAATGAGCAGTTCTTC,CATSAAPRAYNEQFF
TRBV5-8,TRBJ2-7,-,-,TGTGCCAGCACCCCTCTCGGGCAGTACTTC,CASTPLGQYF
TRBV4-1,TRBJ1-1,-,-,TGCGCCAGCAGCCAAGGGACAGCAATGAACACTGAAGCTTTCTTT,CASSQGTAMNTEAFF
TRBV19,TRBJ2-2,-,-,TGTGCCAGTAGTATAGAAGACGAGGACACCGGGGAGCTGTTTTTT,CASSIEDEDTGELFF
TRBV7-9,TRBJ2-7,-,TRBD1,TGTGCCAGCAGCGCTTTAGGGACAGGAGTCTCCTACGAGCAGTACTTC,CASSALGTGVSYEQYF
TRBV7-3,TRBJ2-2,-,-,TGTGCCAGCAGCTTGGGCCCGGGTCGAACCGGGGAGCTGTTTTTT,CASSLGPGRTGELFF
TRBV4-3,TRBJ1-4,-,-,TGCGCCAGCAGCCAGCTACCCAATGAAAAACTGTTTTTT,CASSQLPNEKLFF
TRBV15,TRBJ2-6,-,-,TGTGCCACCAGCAGAGATACCCATGGGGTCCGCTGTTCTGCCAACGTCCTGACTTTC,CATSRDTHGVRCSANVLTF
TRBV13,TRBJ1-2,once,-,TGTGCCAGCAGCTTAGGCAAGGGACCCTGGGTCTATGGCTACACCTTC,CASSLGKGPWVYGYTF
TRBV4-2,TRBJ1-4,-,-,TGTGCCAGCAGCCGGGTGGGGTACGGGAAGAATGAAAAACTGTTTTTT,CASSRVGYGKNEKLFF